This T cell receptor (beta chain) was identified in a study of T and B cells in COVID-19 patients. Each TRB amplification used 250-500 ng of genomic DNA from blood. Study conclusions and caveats: Patients with COVID-19 reportedly showed strongly skewed T cell receptor beta variable and joining gene usage. The recovered cohort had some 2,000 exclusive TCR clusters, including 25 to 35 low generation probability clusters.

BIOMED2 TRB-A/B primer pools were used in multiplex TRB PCR. One entry per CDR3 protein results from TCRdb running MiXCR on the multiplex PCR reads. The table records fewer than 14,000 distinct CDR3 sequences, over 25% of them present only once. This CDR3 comprises 14 residues. With 5 bases removed from V and 0 bases from J, the gap between germline ends came to 11 bases. Germline CDR1 is SGHNT and CDR2 is YYREEE (reference sequence). Note on this clonotype: Its antigen is currently unknown.

This chain connects TRBV5-4 to TRBJ1-1; possible D gene TRBD1, 5 bases. Sequencing input: blood. The receptor was isolated from a human donor with active COVID-19. CDR3 nucleotide sequence: TGTGCCAGCAGATACCAGGGAATGAACACTGAAGCTTTCTTT. The encoded protein is CASRYQGMNTEAFF.